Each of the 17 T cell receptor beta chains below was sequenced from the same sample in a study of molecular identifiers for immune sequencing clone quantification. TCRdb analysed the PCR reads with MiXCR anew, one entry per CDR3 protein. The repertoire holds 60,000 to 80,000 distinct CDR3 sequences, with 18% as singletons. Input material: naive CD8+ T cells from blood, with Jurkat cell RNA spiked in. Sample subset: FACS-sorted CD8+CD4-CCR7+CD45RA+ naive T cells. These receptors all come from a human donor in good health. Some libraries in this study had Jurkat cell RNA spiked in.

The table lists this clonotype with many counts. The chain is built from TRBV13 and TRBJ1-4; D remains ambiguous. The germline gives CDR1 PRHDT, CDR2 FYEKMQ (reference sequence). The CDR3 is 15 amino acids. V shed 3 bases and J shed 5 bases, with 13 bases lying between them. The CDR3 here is CASSFWAGENEKLFF. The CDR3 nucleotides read TGTGCCAGCAGCTTTTGGGCAGGTGAAAATGAAAAACTGTTTTTT. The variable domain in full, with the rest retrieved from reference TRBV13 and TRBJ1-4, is AAGVIQSPRHLIKEKRETATLKCYPIPRHDTVYWYQQGPGQDPQFLISFYEKMQSDKGSIPDRFSAQQFSDYHSELNMSSLELGDSALYFCASSFWAGENEKLFFGSGTQLSVL.

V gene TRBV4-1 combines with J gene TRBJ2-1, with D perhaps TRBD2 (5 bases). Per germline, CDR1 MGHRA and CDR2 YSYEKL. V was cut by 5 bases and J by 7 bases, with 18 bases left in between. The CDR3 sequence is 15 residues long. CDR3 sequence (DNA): TGCGCCAGCAGCTACAACACCGGGATTAGTAATGAGCAGTTCTTC. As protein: CASSYNTGISNEQFF.

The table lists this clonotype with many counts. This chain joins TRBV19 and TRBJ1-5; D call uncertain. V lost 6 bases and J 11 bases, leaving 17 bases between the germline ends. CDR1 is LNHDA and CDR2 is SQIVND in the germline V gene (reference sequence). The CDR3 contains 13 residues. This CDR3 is CASRSMAGPSQHF. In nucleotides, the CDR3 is TGTGCCAGTAGATCAATGGCAGGACCTTCCCAGCATTTT.

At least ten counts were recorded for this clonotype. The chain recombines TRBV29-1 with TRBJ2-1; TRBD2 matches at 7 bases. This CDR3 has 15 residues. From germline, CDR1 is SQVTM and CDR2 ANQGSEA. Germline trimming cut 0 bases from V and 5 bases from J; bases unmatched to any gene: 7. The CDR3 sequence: CSVEDRLAADNEQFF. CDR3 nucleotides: TGCAGCGTTGAAGATCGACTAGCTGCGGACAATGAGCAGTTCTTC.

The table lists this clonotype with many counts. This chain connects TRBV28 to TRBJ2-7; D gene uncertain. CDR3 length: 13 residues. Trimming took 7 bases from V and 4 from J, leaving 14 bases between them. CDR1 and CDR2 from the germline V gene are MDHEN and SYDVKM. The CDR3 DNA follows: TGTGCCAGCACTTTGGGTGTCACATACGAGCAGTACTTC. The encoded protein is CASTLGVTYEQYF.

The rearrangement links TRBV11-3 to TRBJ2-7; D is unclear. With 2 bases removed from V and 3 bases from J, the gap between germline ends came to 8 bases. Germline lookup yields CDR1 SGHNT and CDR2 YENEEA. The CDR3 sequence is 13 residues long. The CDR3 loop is CASSLFHLYEQYF. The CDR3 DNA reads TGTGCCAGCAGCTTATTCCACCTCTACGAGCAGTACTTC.

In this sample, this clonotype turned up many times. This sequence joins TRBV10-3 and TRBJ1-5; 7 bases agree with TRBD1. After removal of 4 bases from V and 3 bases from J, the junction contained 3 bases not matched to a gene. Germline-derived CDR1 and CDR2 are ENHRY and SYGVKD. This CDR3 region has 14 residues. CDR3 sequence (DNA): TGTGCCATCAGTGGGGACAGCTTCAATCAGCCCCAGCATTTT. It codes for CAISGDSFNQPQHF.

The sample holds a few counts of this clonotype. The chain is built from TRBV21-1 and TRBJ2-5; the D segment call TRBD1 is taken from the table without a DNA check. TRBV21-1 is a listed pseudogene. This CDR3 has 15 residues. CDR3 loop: CASSKSRTNQETQYF. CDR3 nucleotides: TGTGCCAGCAGCAAATCCAGGACAAACCAAGAGACCCAGTACTTC.

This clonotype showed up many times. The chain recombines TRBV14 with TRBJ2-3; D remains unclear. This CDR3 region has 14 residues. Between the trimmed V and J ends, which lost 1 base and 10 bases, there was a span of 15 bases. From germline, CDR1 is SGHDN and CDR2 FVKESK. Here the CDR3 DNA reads TGTGCCAGCAGCCAAGGTCCAGGTCGCCATGCGCAGTATTTT. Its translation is CASSQGPGRHAQYF.

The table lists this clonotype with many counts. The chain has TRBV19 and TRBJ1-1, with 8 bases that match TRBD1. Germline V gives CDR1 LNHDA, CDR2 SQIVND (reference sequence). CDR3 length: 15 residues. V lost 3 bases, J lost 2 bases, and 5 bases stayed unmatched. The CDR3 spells CASSISGGSNTEAFF. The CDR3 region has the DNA TGTGCCAGTAGTATTTCAGGGGGCTCCAACACTGAAGCTTTCTTT.

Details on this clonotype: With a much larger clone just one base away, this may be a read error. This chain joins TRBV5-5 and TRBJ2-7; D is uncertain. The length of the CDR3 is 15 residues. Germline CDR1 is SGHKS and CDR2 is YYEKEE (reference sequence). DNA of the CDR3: TGTGCCAGCAGCCCGACATCCCGGACCTCCTACGAGCAGTGCTTC. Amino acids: CASSPTSRTSYEQCF.

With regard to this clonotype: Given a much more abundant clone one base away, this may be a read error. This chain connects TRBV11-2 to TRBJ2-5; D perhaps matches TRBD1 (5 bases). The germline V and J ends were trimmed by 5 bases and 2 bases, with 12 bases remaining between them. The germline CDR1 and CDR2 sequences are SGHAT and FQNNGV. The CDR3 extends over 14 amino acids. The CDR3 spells CASSPRAWQETQYF. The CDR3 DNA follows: TGTGCCAGCAGCCCCAGGGCTTGGCAAGAGACCCAGTACTTC.

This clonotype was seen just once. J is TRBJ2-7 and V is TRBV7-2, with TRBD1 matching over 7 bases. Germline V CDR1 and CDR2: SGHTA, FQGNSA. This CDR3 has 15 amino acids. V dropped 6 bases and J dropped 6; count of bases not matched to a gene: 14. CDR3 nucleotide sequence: TGTGCCAGCAGGCGAGAGGGGGCTATGGCAACCGAGCAGTACTTC. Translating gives CASRREGAMATEQYF. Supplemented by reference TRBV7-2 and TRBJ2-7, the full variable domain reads GAGVSQSPSNKVTEKGKDVELRCDPISGHTALYWYRQSLGQGLEFLIYFQGNSAPDKSGLPSDRFSAERTGGSVSTLTIQRTQQEDSAVYLCASRREGAMATEQYFGPGTRLTVT.

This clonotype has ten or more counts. This CDR3 reads CASSQKGSGGEYGYTF. The CDR3 nucleotides are TGTGCCAGCAGCCAAAAGGGCTCAGGGGGGGAGTATGGCTACACCTTC. The gene calls are TRBV12-3 or TRBV12-4 and TRBJ1-2; the match to TRBD1 covers 7 bases. This CDR3 region has 16 residues. Losses at the gene ends were 6 bases for V and 5 bases for J; bases not matched to a gene: 15.

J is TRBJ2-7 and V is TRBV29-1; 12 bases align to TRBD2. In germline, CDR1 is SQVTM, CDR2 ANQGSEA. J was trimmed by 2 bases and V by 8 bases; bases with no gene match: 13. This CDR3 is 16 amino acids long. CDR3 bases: TGCAGCCCCCGTCTAGCGGGAGGGCCGGTTCCCTACGAGCAGTACTTC. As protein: CSPRLAGGPVPYEQYF.

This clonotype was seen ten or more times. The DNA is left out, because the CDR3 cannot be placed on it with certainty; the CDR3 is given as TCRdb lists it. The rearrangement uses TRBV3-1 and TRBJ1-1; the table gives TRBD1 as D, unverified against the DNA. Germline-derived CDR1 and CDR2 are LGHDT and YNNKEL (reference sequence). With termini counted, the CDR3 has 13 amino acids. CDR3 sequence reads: CASSPPVGAGTFF.

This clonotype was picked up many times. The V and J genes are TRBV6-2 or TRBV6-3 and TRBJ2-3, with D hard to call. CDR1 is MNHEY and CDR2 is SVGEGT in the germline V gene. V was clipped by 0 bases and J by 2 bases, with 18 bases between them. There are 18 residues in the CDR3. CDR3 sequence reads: CASSYSIASTDPTDTQYF. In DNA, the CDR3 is TGTGCCAGCAGTTACTCTATCGCGAGTACAGACCCCACAGATACGCAGTATTTT.